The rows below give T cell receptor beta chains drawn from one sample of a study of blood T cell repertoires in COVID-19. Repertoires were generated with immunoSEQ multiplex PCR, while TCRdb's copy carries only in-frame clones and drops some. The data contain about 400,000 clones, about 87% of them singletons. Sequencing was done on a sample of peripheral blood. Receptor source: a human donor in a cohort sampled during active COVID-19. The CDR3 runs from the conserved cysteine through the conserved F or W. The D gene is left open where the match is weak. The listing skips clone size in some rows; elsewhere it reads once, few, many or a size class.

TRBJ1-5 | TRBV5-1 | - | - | CASSSGSGQPQHF | TGCGCCAGCAGCTCTGGGTCGGGTCAGCCCCAGCATTTT
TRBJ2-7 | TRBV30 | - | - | CAWSSTVYEQYF | TGTGCCTGGAGTTCGACAGTCTACGAGCAGTACTTC
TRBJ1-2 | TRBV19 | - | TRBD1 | CASSTRTGGDYGYTF | TGTGCCAGTAGTACTCGGACAGGGGGCGATTATGGCTACACCTTC
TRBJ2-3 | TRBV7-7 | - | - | CASSLDLGDTQYF | TGTGCCAGCAGCCTTGACCTCGGGGATACGCAGTATTTT
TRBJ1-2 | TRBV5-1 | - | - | CASSPDRDSQGYTF | TGCGCCAGCAGCCCCGACCGTGACAGTCAAGGCTACACCTTC
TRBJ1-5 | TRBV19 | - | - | CASSTQTGSNQPQHF | TGTGCCAGTAGTACCCAGACGGGTAGCAATCAGCCCCAGCATTTT
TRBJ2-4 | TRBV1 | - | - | CTSSQGARGQANAPLIQYF | TGCACCAGCAGCCAAGGGGCCCGTGGACAGGCGAATGCGCCCCTCATTCAGTACTTC
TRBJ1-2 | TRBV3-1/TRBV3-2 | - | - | CASSRAYRNHNYGYTF | TGTGCCAGCAGCCGCGCTTACAGGAATCATAACTATGGCTACACCTTC
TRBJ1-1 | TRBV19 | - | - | CASSIEEGYTEAFF | TGTGCCAGTAGTATAGAGGAGGGCTACACTGAAGCTTTCTTT
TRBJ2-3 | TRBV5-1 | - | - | CASSLVAGSKDTQYF | TGCGCCAGCAGCTTGGTGGCAGGGTCAAAAGATACGCAGTATTTT
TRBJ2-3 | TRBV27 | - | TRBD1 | CASSHYRGSTDTQYF | TGTGCCAGCAGCCACTACAGGGGGAGCACAGATACGCAGTATTTT
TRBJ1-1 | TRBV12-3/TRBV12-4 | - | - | CASTSGPNTEAFF | TGTGCCAGCACTTCAGGTCCGAACACTGAAGCTTTCTTT
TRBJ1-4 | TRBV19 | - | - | CASSSPSRANEKLFF | TGTGCCAGTAGTAGTCCCTCGAGAGCTAATGAAAAACTGTTTTTT
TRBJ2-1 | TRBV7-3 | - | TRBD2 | CASSPAGTSGGGEQFF | TGTGCCAGCAGCCCCGCCGGGACTAGCGGGGGCGGGGAGCAGTTCTTC
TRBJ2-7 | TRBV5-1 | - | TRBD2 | CASRLIAGVNSYEQYF | TGCGCCAGCCGCCTAATAGCGGGAGTCAACTCCTACGAGCAGTACTTC
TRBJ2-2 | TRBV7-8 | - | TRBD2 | CASSPSGVNTGELFF | TGTGCCAGCAGCCCGAGCGGGGTGAACACCGGGGAGCTGTTTTTT
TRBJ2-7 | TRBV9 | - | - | CASSVDGVSYEQYF | TGTGCCAGCAGCGTAGACGGGGTTTCCTACGAGCAGTACTTC
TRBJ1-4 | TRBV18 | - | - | CASSPPKNRVPTNEKLFF | TGTGCCAGCTCACCCCCCAAAAACAGAGTACCAACTAATGAAAAACTGTTTTTT
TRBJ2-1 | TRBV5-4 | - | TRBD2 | CASSYPTSGEDNEQFF | TGTGCCAGCAGCTACCCGACTAGCGGAGAAGACAATGAGCAGTTCTTC
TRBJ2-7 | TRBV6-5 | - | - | CASSYVGGGKYF | TGTGCCAGCAGTTACGTGGGGGGTGGGAAGTACTTC
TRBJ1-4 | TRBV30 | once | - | CAWSPGRGNEKLFF | TGTGCCTGGAGTCCCGGCAGGGGAAATGAAAAACTGTTTTTT
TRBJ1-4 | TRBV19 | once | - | CASSMNRDERLFF | TGTGCCAGTAGTATGAACAGGGACGAGAGACTGTTTTTT
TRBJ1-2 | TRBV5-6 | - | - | CASSPRDLDPNYGYTF | TGTGCCAGCAGCCCGCGGGACTTGGACCCTAACTATGGCTACACCTTC
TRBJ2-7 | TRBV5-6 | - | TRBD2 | CASQPPLAGPYEQYF | TGTGCCAGCCAGCCCCCACTAGCGGGGCCCTACGAGCAGTACTTC
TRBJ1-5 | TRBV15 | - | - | CATRQFSNQPQHF | TGTGCCACCAGACAGTTTAGCAATCAGCCCCAGCATTTT
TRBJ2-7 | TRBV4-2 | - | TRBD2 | CASSPASGVSYEQYF | TGTGCCAGCAGCCCCGCTAGCGGGGTCTCCTACGAGCAGTACTTC
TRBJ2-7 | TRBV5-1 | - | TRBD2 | CASSNLAGEGEQYF | TGCGCCAGCAGCAATCTAGCGGGGGAAGGCGAGCAGTACTTC
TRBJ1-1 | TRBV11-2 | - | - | CASSTVRGPGTEAFF | TGTGCCAGCAGCACGGTCAGGGGCCCGGGCACTGAAGCTTTCTTT
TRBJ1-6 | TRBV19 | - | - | CASSLPWHGAGKSSPLHF | TGTGCCAGTAGTCTACCGTGGCATGGGGCAGGGAAGAGTTCACCCCTCCACTTT
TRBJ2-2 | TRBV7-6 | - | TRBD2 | CASSLARRLAGNTGELFF | TGTGCCAGCAGCTTAGCGCGGAGACTAGCGGGGAACACCGGGGAGCTGTTTTTT
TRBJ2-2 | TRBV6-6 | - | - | CASSQLVSGELFF | TGTGCCAGCAGCCAACTAGTATCCGGGGAGCTGTTTTTT
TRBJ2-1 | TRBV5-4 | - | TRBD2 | CASSLSPSGRGGYNEQFF | TGTGCCAGCAGCTTGTCCCCTAGCGGGAGAGGTGGCTACAATGAGCAGTTCTTC
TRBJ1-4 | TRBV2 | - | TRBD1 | CASSLDRGLGKLFF | TGTGCCAGCAGTTTGGACAGGGGGCTAGGGAAACTGTTTTTT
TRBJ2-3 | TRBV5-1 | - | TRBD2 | CASSPRGGLAGVSTQYF | TGCGCCAGCAGCCCCCGGGGGGGACTAGCGGGAGTCTCCACACAGTATTTT
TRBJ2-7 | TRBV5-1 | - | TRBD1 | CASSFTTGGTGEQYF | TGCGCCAGCAGCTTCACGACAGGGGGGACGGGCGAGCAGTACTTC
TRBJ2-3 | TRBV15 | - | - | CATSSRGGIADTQYF | TGTGCCACCAGCTCTAGGGGGGGGATCGCAGATACGCAGTATTTT